The 7 T cell receptor beta chains listed next were all sequenced from one sample in a study of shared clonotypes between healthy human individuals (dated by TCRdb to about 2020). The library was prepared using the immunoSEQ multiplex PCR assay. TCRdb re-hosts the immuneACCESS table, in-frame sequences only. Its copies lack some clones; in the studies checked, an unresolved V gene accounts for under half of them, and the cause for the rest is not known. This sample is represented by over 2 million clones; around 90% of them were singletons. The ten top clones hold 0.37% of the sample. Source material: naive CD4+ T cells from PBMCs. Read against the paper, the sample's cell subset or site label means: CD45RA+ positively selected. The receptors were sampled from a man aged 18 to 29 in good health. Some clones in this sample may be carry-over from other donors' samples.

The J gene is TRBJ1-4, the V gene TRBV7-3; D gene ambiguous. The CDR3 length is 13 residues. In germline, CDR1 is SGHTA, CDR2 FQGTGA. V was cut by 2 bases and J by 8 bases, with 9 bases left in between. The CDR3, as DNA: TGTGCCAGCAGCTTATTATCGGGCGAAAAACTGTTTTTT. Its protein product is CASSLLSGEKLFF.

The chain links TRBV11-2 to TRBJ1-4; D not certain. Trimming cost V 2 bases and J 8 bases, with 12 bases left between them. The CDR3 is 14 residues long. Germline V gene data show CDR1 as SGHAT and CDR2 as FQNNGV. The CDR3 reads CASSLFNGGEKLFF. CDR3 coding DNA: TGTGCCAGCAGCTTATTTAACGGCGGGGAAAAACTGTTTTTT.

The rearrangement uses TRBV4-1 and TRBJ1-1; D gene uncertain. Germline lookup yields CDR1 MGHRA and CDR2 YSYEKL. V lost 0 bases, J lost 1 base, and 9 bases lay in between. CDR3 length: 15 amino acids. The CDR3 sequence: CASSQDPTANTEAFF. CDR3 sequence (DNA): TGCGCCAGCAGCCAAGATCCCACCGCGAACACTGAAGCTTTCTTT.

The CDR3 sequence is CSVEVRQGRSEAFF. In DNA form, the CDR3 reads TGCAGCGTTGAAGTTCGCCAGGGAAGGTCTGAAGCTTTCTTT. The J gene is TRBJ1-1, the V gene TRBV29-1; TRBD1 is a possible D gene (5 bases). CDR1 is SQVTM and CDR2 is ANQGSEA in the germline V gene. CDR3 length: 14 residues. V dropped 1 base and J dropped 6 bases, with 15 bases sitting between them.

The gene calls are TRBV5-1 and TRBJ2-7; D is perhaps TRBD1 (6 bases). V dropped 6 bases and J dropped 6 bases, with 16 bases sitting between them. Germline CDR1 and CDR2: SGHRS and YFSETQ. There are 13 residues in the CDR3. The CDR3 DNA follows: TGCGCCAGCAAAGCAGTGGGACAACGCGAGCAGTACTTC. Encoded protein: CASKAVGQREQYF.

A single count supports this clone. The genes are TRBV29-1 and TRBJ2-1; 11 nucleotides line up with TRBD1. The CDR3 has 14 amino acids. Trimming at V came to 5 bases and at J to 1 base, leaving 1 base not matched to a gene. CDR1 and CDR2 from the germline V gene are SQVTM and ANQGSEA. The DNA for the CDR3 is TGCAGCGTTAGGGACAGGGGGTCCTACAATGAGCAGTTCTTC. Encoded protein: CSVRDRGSYNEQFF.

CDR3 in amino acids: CASSETGGYYGYTF. The CDR3 DNA reads as TGTGCCAGCAGTGAGACAGGGGGCTACTATGGCTACACCTTC. J is TRBJ1-2 and V is TRBV6-1; 10 bases match TRBD1. V was clipped by 3 bases and J by 3 bases; unmatched bases: 1. This CDR3 contains 14 residues. Germline V CDR1 and CDR2: MNHNS, SASEGT.